This entry features one T cell receptor beta chain sequence. The data are from a study of control samples from healthy donors and cancer patients. This CDR3 spans 19 amino acids. The V end lost 1 base, the J end lost 2 bases, and 19 bases lay between the germline ends. Germline V gene sequence: CDR1 SGHRS, CDR2 YFSETQ. Generated by immunoSEQ multiplex PCR, the TCRdb table keeps only in-frame clones and is missing some. Among about 94,000 clones listed, around nine tenths were seen once. The sample was blood. This receptor was identified in a woman aged 18-35 years in good health. The rearrangement uses TRBV5-1 and TRBJ2-6, with D possibly matching TRBD2 (5 bases). CDR3 coding DNA: TGCGCCAGCAGCTTGACGACTCGACTAAATTTCACTGGGGCCAACGTCCTGACTTTC. It is translated as CASSLTTRLNFTGANVLTF.